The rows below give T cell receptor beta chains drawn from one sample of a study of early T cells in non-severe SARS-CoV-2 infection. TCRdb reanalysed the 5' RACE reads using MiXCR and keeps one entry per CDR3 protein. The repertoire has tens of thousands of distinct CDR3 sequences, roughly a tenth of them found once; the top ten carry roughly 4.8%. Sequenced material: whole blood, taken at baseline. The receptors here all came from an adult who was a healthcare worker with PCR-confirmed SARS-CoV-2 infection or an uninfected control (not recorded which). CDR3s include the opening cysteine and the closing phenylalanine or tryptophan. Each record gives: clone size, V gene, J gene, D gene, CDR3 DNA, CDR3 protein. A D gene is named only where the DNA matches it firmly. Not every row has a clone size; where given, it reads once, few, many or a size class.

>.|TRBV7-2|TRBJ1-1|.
TGTGCCAGCAGCCGGGGCCGGGTAAGGACTGAAGCTTTCTTT
CASSRGRVRTEAFF
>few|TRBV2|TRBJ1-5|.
TGTGCCAGCAGTGTAATGAATCAGCCCCAGCATTTT
CASSVMNQPQHF
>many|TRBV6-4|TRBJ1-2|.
TGTGCCAGCAGCCCTACCCGGGAGGATGGCTACACCTTC
CASSPTREDGYTF
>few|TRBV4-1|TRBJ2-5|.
TGCGCCAGCAGCCAAGATTCCAACCAGGAGACCCAGTACTTC
CASSQDSNQETQYF
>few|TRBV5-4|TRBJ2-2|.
TGTGCCAGCAGCTTCGTCTCTGGGGAGCTGTTTTTT
CASSFVSGELFF
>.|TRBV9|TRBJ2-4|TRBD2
TGTGCCAGCAGCGTCGGAAGCGGGGGGGCCGCGACCAAAAACATTCAGTACTTC
CASSVGSGGAATKNIQYF
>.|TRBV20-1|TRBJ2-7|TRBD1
TGCAGTGCTAGGCCGGGACAGGGGCTACCCTACGAGCAGTACTTC
CSARPGQGLPYEQYF
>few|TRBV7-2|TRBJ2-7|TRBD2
TGTGCCAGCAGCTTAGAGGCTAGCGGGGGGCATGAGCAGTACTTC
CASSLEASGGHEQYF
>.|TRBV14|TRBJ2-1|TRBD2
TGTGCCAGCAGCATCCTTGGGGGACTAGGTGACTACAATGAGCAGTTCTTC
CASSILGGLGDYNEQFF
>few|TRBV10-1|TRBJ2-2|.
TGCGCCAGCAGGATAAGCGCGAACACCGGGGAGCTGTTTTTT
CASRISANTGELFF
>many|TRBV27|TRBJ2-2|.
TGTGCCAGCAGTTTGAGACTGCACACGAACACCGGGGAGCTGTTTTTT
CASSLRLHTNTGELFF
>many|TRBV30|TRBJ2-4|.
TGTGCCTGGAGTGTGACTAGGATAGAAAACATTCAGTACTTC
CAWSVTRIENIQYF
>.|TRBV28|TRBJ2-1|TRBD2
TGTGCCAGCAGTTTATTTGCCGGGAGGTTCAATGAGCAGTTCTTC
CASSLFAGRFNEQFF
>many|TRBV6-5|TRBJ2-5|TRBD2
TGTGCCAGCAGTTACTCCCTAGCGGGGTCTCGCAGAGAGACCCAGTACTTC
CASSYSLAGSRRETQYF
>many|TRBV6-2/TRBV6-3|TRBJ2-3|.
TGTGCCAGCAAGGGAGGGGGAATCACAGATACGCAGTATTTT
CASKGGGITDTQYF
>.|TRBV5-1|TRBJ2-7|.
TGCGCCAGCAGCTTGCGGCAGGGTTCGTACGAGCAGTACTTC
CASSLRQGSYEQYF
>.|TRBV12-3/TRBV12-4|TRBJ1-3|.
TGTGCCAGCATAGCGGGGGGGCCCGGCTCTGGAAACACCATATATTTT
CASIAGGPGSGNTIYF
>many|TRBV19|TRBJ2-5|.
TGTGCCAGTAGTATCGCCCTTCAAGAGACCCAGTACTTC
CASSIALQETQYF
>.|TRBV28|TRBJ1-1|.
TGTGCCAGCAGTTTAGACACATACACTGAAGCTTTCTTT
CASSLDTYTEAFF
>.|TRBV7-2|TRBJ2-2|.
TGTGCCAGCAGCTCGACCTCTTTCACCGGGGAGCTGTTTTTT
CASSSTSFTGELFF
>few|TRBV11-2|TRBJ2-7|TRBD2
TGTGCCAGCAGCTCAGGGACTAGCGGGGGTTATTACGAGCAGTACTTC
CASSSGTSGGYYEQYF
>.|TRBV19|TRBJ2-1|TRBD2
TGTGCCAGTAGTATGACTAGCGGGCTCCATTTGTGGAATGAGCAGTTCTTC
CASSMTSGLHLWNEQFF
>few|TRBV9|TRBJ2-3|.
TGTGCCAGCAGCACCCGGGACACCTACACAGATACGCAGTATTTT
CASSTRDTYTDTQYF
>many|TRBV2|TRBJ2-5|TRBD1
TGTGCCAGCAATACCAGACAGGGATTGAGGGAGACCCAGTACTTC
CASNTRQGLRETQYF
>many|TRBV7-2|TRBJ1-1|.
TGTGCCAGCAGCCCCCGACGGGAGAGTACTGAAGCTTTCTTT
CASSPRRESTEAFF
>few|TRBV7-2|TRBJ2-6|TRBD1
TGTGCCAGCAGCTCAGACCCCCAGGGGGCTGGGGCCAACGTCCTGACTTTC
CASSSDPQGAGANVLTF
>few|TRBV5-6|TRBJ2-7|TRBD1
TGTGCCAGCAGCTTGGTGGGACAGGGGGCAGTCGAGCAGTACTTC
CASSLVGQGAVEQYF
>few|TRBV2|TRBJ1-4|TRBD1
TGTGCCAGCAGTCACGGACAGGGCTTTTGGGAAAAACTGTTTTTT
CASSHGQGFWEKLFF
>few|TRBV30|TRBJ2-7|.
TGTGCCTGGAGAACGAACCACTACGAGCAGTACTTC
CAWRTNHYEQYF
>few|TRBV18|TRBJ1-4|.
TGTGCCAGCTCACCCCGGACTAATGAAAAACTGTTTTTT
CASSPRTNEKLFF
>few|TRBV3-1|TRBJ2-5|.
TGTGCCAGCAGCCCCGTTAGGGGAGAGACCCAGTACTTC
CASSPVRGETQYF
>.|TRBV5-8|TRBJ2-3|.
TGTGCCAGCGGATCCGGGACTCTAGGCCCTAGCACAGATACGCGGTATTTT
CASGSGTLGPSTDTRYF
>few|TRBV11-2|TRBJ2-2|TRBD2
TGTGCCAGCCGGACTGGCGGGAGGGGGTATATCGGGGAGCTGTTTTTT
CASRTGGRGYIGELFF
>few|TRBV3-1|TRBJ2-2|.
TGTGCCAGCAGGGCGGGCTCGAACACCGGGGAGCTGTTTTTT
CASRAGSNTGELFF
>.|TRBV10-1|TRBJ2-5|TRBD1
TGCGCCACGACTCCAGACAGGGGTAGGTCTCTTCGAGAGACCCAGTACTTC
CATTPDRGRSLRETQYF
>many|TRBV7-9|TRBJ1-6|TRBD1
TGTGCCAGCAGCCGACCGGGACAGCAGAATTCACCCCTCCACTTT
CASSRPGQQNSPLHF
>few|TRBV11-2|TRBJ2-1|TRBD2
TGTGCCAGCAGATCATCGGCGCAAGCCGGGACTAGCGGTGACAATGAGCAGTTCTTC
CASRSSAQAGTSGDNEQFF
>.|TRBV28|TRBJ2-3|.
TGTGCCAGCAGTTTTTCATCCGTTTCGGCGCAGTATTTT
CASSFSSVSAQYF
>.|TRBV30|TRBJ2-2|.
TGTGCCTGGTGGGCAGATAGACCCGGGGAGCTGTTTTTT
CAWWADRPGELFF
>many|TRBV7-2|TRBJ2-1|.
TGTGCCAGCAGCTTAGCGAGAGACAGCATGGTGCAGTTCTTC
CASSLARDSMVQFF
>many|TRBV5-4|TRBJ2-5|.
TGTGCCAGCAGCTCGGGGGGCAGATCTAAAGAGACCCAGTACTTC
CASSSGGRSKETQYF
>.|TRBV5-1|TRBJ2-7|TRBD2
TGCGCCAGCAGCTCTATCCTAGCGGGAGGTTCCTACGAGCAGTACTTC
CASSSILAGGSYEQYF
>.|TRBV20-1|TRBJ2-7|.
TGCAGTGCTAGTGTTCCAAGCCCTCCCTACGAGCAGTACTTC
CSASVPSPPYEQYF
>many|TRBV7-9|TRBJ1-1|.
TGTGCCAGCAGCTCCCAAGGTCTAGAAGCTTTCTTT
CASSSQGLEAFF
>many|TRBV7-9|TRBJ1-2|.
TGTGCCAGCAGCCCCCCCGGGGGGGGAGAGCGTGGCTACACCTTC
CASSPPGGGERGYTF
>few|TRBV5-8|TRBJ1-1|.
TGTGCCAGCAGCGCAGGGTTTCTCACTGAAGCTTTCTTT
CASSAGFLTEAFF
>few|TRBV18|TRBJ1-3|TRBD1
TGTGCCAGCTCACGCGGGACAGGGAACTCTGGAAACACCATATATTTT
CASSRGTGNSGNTIYF
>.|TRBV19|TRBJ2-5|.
TGTGCCAGTAGTGAGGGGGACGCGCCGCAGACCCATTACTTC
CASSEGDAPQTHYF
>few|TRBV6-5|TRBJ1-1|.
TGTGCCAGCAGTGACTCGACAGTGAACACTGAAGCTTTCTTT
CASSDSTVNTEAFF
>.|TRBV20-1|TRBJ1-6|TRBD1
TGCAGTGCTAGATCCACGGACAGGGACAATTCACCCCTCCACTTT
CSARSTDRDNSPLHF
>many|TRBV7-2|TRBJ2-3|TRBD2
TGTGCCAGCATCACCTCTAGCGGGAGATTCGCAGATACGCAGTATTTT
CASITSSGRFADTQYF
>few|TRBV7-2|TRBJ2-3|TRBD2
TGTGCCAGCAGCCAAACAAGTGGGGCGGGAGCAACAGATACGCAGTATTTT
CASSQTSGAGATDTQYF
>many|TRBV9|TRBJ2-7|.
TGTGCCAGCAGCGTAGACGTCAACTCCTACGAGCAGTACTTC
CASSVDVNSYEQYF
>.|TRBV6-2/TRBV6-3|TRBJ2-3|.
TGTGCCAGCAGTTACCCGGAGGAGCAGTATTTT
CASSYPEEQYF
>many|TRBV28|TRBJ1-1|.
TGTGCCAGCCAAAAGGGGGGCCTGGTTCAAGCTTTCTTT
CASQKGGLVQAFF
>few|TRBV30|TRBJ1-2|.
TGTGCCTGGGACCACAAGAACTATGGCTACACCTTC
CAWDHKNYGYTF
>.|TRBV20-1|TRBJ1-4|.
TGCAGTGCTAGACAGGGGTCGATTGAAAAACTGTTTTTT
CSARQGSIEKLFF
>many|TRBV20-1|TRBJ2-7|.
TGCAGTGCTCACGACCTCCGCCTCTACGAGCAGTACTTC
CSAHDLRLYEQYF
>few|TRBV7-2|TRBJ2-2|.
TGTGCCAGCAGCTTACAGGTTGACACCGGGGAGCTGTTTTTT
CASSLQVDTGELFF
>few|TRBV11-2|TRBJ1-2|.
TGTGCCAGCAGCTTATTACAGCTGACATATGGCTACACCTTC
CASSLLQLTYGYTF